Below are 30 T cell receptor beta chains sequenced from a single sample in a study of T-cell reconstitution after alpha-beta-depleted transplantation in children. A library of TCRbeta sequences, prepared with unique molecular identifiers, was generated. TCRdb ran MiXCR on the PCR reads and lists one entry per CDR3 protein. In the table there are 250,000 to 300,000 distinct CDR3 sequences, 11% of which are singletons. This material consisted of peripheral blood, taken 180 days after TCRalphabeta/CD19-depleted stem cell transplant. The receptors originated from a male patient between 2 and 10 years old who had a stem cell transplant for chronic granulomatous disease, so the T cells may come from the graft donor.

Concerning this clonotype itself: A single base separates this from a much larger clone, so it may be a read error. The V gene is TRBV29-1, the J gene TRBJ2-3; TRBD1 aligns across 10 bases. The junction had 10 bases not matched to a gene; V was cut back by 6 bases and J by 4 bases. The CDR3 sequence is 15 residues long. Germline CDR1 SQVTM, CDR2 ANQGSEA. CDR3 sequence (DNA): TGCAGCGTAGTACAAGACAGGGGGCCTGCAGATACGCAGTATTTT. Translated, it gives CSVVQDRGPADTQYF.

In the case of this clonotype: This may be a read error, as it is one base from a much larger clone. The chain uses TRBV5-6 and TRBJ2-1; no definite D call. The CDR3 length is 14 residues. CDR1 and CDR2 from the germline V gene are SGHDT and YYEEEE. As DNA, the CDR3 is TGTGCCAGCAGTTCGTTTCGAACGTACAATGAGCCGTTCTTC. Amino acid sequence: CASSSFRTYNEPFF.

Concerning this clonotype itself: A read error is possible here, since a much larger clone lies one base away. J is TRBJ1-4 and V is TRBV10-2; no reliable D call. Per the germline V gene, CDR1 is WSHSY and CDR2 is SAAADI. This CDR3 contains 15 residues. This CDR3 is CASSESSGFNERLFF. The CDR3 DNA reads TGCGCCAGCAGTGAGTCGTCGGGGTTCAATGAAAGACTGTTTTTT.

This clonotype was detected many times. The chain recombines TRBV27 with TRBJ2-7, with 7 positions matching TRBD1. Per the germline V gene, CDR1 is MNHEY and CDR2 is SMNVEV (reference sequence). The CDR3 extends over 12 amino acids. J was trimmed by 1 base and V by 9 bases; bases with no gene match: 3. CDR3 in DNA: TGTGCCAGGCCGGGACAGTCCTACGAGCAGTACTTC. Translating gives CARPGQSYEQYF.

The sample holds many counts of this clonotype. The chain has TRBV12-5 and TRBJ1-2; the D is unclear. Between the trimmed V and J ends, which lost 6 bases and 2 bases, there was a span of 10 bases. The CDR3 spans 13 residues. Germline V lookup: CDR1 LGHNT, CDR2 FRNRAP. CDR3 DNA sequence: TGTGCTAGTGGCCAGGACGGCAACTATGGCTACACCTTC. It translates to CASGQDGNYGYTF. The full variable domain, in which reference TRBV12-5 and TRBJ1-2 provide the parts outside the CDR3, is DARVTQTPRHKVTEMGQEVTMRCQPILGHNTVFWYRQTMMQGLELLAYFRNRAPLDDSGMPKDRFSAEMPDATLATLKIQPSEPRDSAVYFCASGQDGNYGYTFGSGTRLTVV.

This clonotype has at least ten counts. The chain combines TRBV7-9 with TRBJ2-3; D not certain. Trimming stripped 3 bases from V and 4 bases from J, with 5 bases between. This CDR3 has 12 residues. Germline V gene data show CDR1 as SEHNR and CDR2 as FQNEAQ (reference sequence). The CDR3 sequence: CASSFRADTQYF. The CDR3 coding sequence is TGTGCCAGCAGCTTTCGTGCAGATACGCAGTATTTT.

This clonotype was detected many times. The CDR3, as DNA: TGTGCCAGCAGTGCTCCTTCAGTCGGGGGCACAGATACGCAGTATTTT. Its protein product is CASSAPSVGGTDTQYF. The chain is built from TRBV27 and TRBJ2-3; tentatively, D is TRBD2 (5 bases). This CDR3 is built from 16 residues. Trimming removed 5 bases at V and 1 base at J, with 16 bases between. The germline V gene encodes CDR1 MNHEY and CDR2 SMNVEV (reference sequence).

A few counts support this clonotype. J is TRBJ2-7 and V is TRBV9; D uncertain. The CDR3 loop spans 15 amino acids. Germline CDR1 and CDR2: SGDLS and YYNGEE. Trimming took off 1 base at V and 6 bases at J, with 17 bases between the two ends. The CDR3 is CASSVLPLLVSEQYF. CDR3 sequence (DNA): TGTGCCAGCAGCGTATTACCGTTACTCGTTAGCGAGCAGTACTTC.

This clonotype was found many times. This sequence joins TRBV20-1 and TRBJ2-5; 10 bases line up with TRBD2. The CDR3 is 17 amino acids. Trimming cost V 1 base and J 2 bases; bases outside gene matches: 10. CDR1 and CDR2 from the germline V gene are DFQATT and SNEGSKA (reference sequence). The CDR3: CSARVGLAGVGQETQYF. The CDR3 DNA is TGCAGTGCTAGAGTCGGTCTAGCGGGAGTGGGGCAAGAGACCCAGTACTTC.

The sample holds many counts of this clonotype. This chain uses TRBV10-3 with TRBJ2-7; the match to TRBD2 covers 10 bases. This CDR3 spans 15 amino acids. From germline, CDR1 is ENHRY and CDR2 SYGVKD. V trimming: 5 bases; J trimming: 6 bases; junction bases outside the gene matches: 10. The CDR3 region is CAISRWTSGLGEQYF. Here the CDR3 DNA reads TGTGCCATCAGTCGCTGGACTAGCGGCCTCGGCGAGCAGTACTTC.

This clonotype occurred many times. V is TRBV4-1 and J is TRBJ2-7; 9 bases fit TRBD1. Germline CDR1 is MGHRA and CDR2 is YSYEKL. V lost 3 bases and J lost 2; bases outside the gene matches: 5. CDR3 length: 15 amino acids. CDR3 sequence reads: CASSQIQGAPYEQYF. CDR3 nucleotides: TGCGCCAGCAGCCAGATACAGGGGGCTCCCTACGAGCAGTACTTC.

This clonotype was seen many times. The V gene is TRBV6-1, the J gene TRBJ2-5; D call uncertain. The germline V gene encodes CDR1 MNHNS and CDR2 SASEGT. V gave up 4 bases and J gave up 1 base, with 7 bases separating them. The CDR3 sequence is 13 residues long. The CDR3: CASSGRIQETQYF. The DNA of the CDR3 is TGTGCCAGCAGTGGAAGGATCCAAGAGACCCAGTACTTC.

The table lists this clonotype with many counts. The rearrangement uses TRBV4-2 and TRBJ2-7, with 8 bases fitting TRBD2. Germline loops: CDR1 LGHNA, CDR2 YNFKEQ. Losses at the gene ends were 0 bases for V and 5 bases for J; bases not matched to a gene: 6. CDR3 length: 15 residues. The CDR3 loop is CASSQESGSNHEQYF. Written as DNA, the CDR3 is TGTGCCAGCAGCCAAGAAAGCGGGAGTAATCACGAGCAGTACTTC.

This clonotype was observed many times. V usage is TRBV18 and J usage is TRBJ1-1; no definite D call. V was trimmed by 3 bases and J by 0 bases, leaving 8 bases between them. The germline V gene encodes CDR1 KGHSH and CDR2 LQKENI. The CDR3 has 14 residues. CDR3 in DNA: TGTGCCAGCTCACCCGACGCATTGAACACTGAAGCTTTCTTT. Translating it yields CASSPDALNTEAFF.

This clonotype was recorded at least ten times. This sequence joins TRBV29-1 and TRBJ2-3; the D is unclear. The V end was cut by 5 bases, the J end by 9 bases, with 9 bases between. The CDR3 covers 10 residues. Germline lookup yields CDR1 SQVTM and CDR2 ANQGSEA. The CDR3 DNA reads TGCAGCGTTTATCGGAGCACGCAGTATTTT. Protein: CSVYRSTQYF.

This clonotype was detected many times. The CDR3 loop reads CSVESAKNIQYF. CDR3 sequence (DNA): TGCAGCGTTGAATCTGCCAAAAACATTCAGTACTTC. V gene TRBV29-1 combines with J gene TRBJ2-4; D is ambiguous. Per germline, CDR1 SQVTM and CDR2 ANQGSEA. V gave up 2 bases and J gave up 1 base, with 3 bases separating them. The CDR3 runs 12 residues.

This clonotype showed up many times. The gene calls are TRBV14 and TRBJ2-1; the match to TRBD2 covers 12 bases. Losses at the gene ends were 1 base for V and 6 bases for J; bases not matched to a gene: 7. Germline lookup yields CDR1 SGHDN and CDR2 FVKESK. This CDR3 is 17 amino acids long. DNA for the CDR3: TGTGCCAGCAGCCAAGGTGCCCTAGCGGGAGGGCCCAATGAGCAGTTCTTC. Protein sequence: CASSQGALAGGPNEQFF.

This clonotype has a count of ten or more. The chain has TRBV15 and TRBJ2-7; D gene ambiguous. V lost 1 base and J lost 5, with 12 bases in between. The CDR3 is 14 amino acids. CDR1 and CDR2 (germline): LNHNV, YYDKDF (reference sequence). CDR3 residues: CATSRGNSVHEQYF. Here the CDR3 DNA reads TGTGCCACCAGCAGAGGGAATTCCGTCCACGAGCAGTACTTC.

This clonotype came up many times. V gene TRBV12-3 or TRBV12-4 combines with J gene TRBJ2-5; 9 bases align to TRBD1. J lost 5 bases, V lost 3 bases, and 7 bases had no gene match. CDR3 length: 15 amino acids. The CDR3 region is CASSFWDRDAETQYF. The CDR3 DNA reads TGTGCCAGCAGTTTTTGGGACAGGGACGCGGAGACCCAGTACTTC.

Many counts were recorded for this clonotype. The chain recombines TRBV12-3 or TRBV12-4 with TRBJ2-5, with TRBD2 as a possible D gene (5 bases). The CDR3 contains 15 residues. V shed 6 bases and J shed 2 bases, with 16 bases lying between them. This CDR3 reads CASRPRGLGQETQYF. The DNA of the CDR3 is TGTGCCAGCAGACCCCGGGGTCTAGGGCAAGAGACCCAGTACTTC.

The chain recombines TRBV4-3 with TRBJ2-1; D not certain. CDR1 and CDR2 (germline): LGHNA, YSLEER. Trimming left V 2 bases short and J 0 bases short, with 8 bases between. This CDR3 is built from 15 residues. CDR3 sequence reads: CASSQSLSSYNEQFF. CDR3 DNA: TGCGCCAGCAGCCAATCGCTAAGCTCCTACAATGAGCAGTTCTTC.

There are a few counts of this clonotype. V and J are TRBV12-3 or TRBV12-4 and TRBJ1-5; the D is unclear. The CDR3 extends over 14 amino acids. V was cut by 3 bases and J by 7 bases, with 13 bases left in between. CDR3 nucleotides: TGTGCCAGCAGTTTTAGCTCGGGTATCCAGCCCCAGCATTTT. As protein: CASSFSSGIQPQHF.

This clonotype was recorded many times. This rearrangement joins TRBV20-1 to TRBJ2-7, with 7 nucleotides matching TRBD2. V gave up 1 base and J gave up 3 bases; unmatched junction bases: 0. Germline V gives CDR1 DFQATT, CDR2 SNEGSKA (reference sequence). This CDR3 spans 12 amino acids. CDR3 amino acids: CSARGDYYEQYF. Here the CDR3 DNA reads TGCAGTGCTAGAGGGGACTACTACGAGCAGTACTTC.

A note on this clonotype: A much larger clonotype is one base distant, so this may be a read error. The chain is built from TRBV20-1 and TRBJ2-3; 10 bases are shared with TRBD2. CDR1 DFQATT and CDR2 SNEGSKA come from the germline V gene (reference sequence). CDR3 length equals 15 residues. CDR3 DNA sequence: TGCAGTTCTAGCCCACTAGCGGGAAAGGCAGATACGCAGTATTTT. It is translated as CSSSPLAGKADTQYF.

This clonotype has ten or more counts. This chain connects TRBV28 to TRBJ1-5, with D maybe TRBD1 (6 bases). Germline V gene data show CDR1 as MDHEN and CDR2 as SYDVKM. Deletions cut 3 bases from V and 0 bases from J, with 18 bases between. The CDR3 extends over 18 amino acids. The CDR3 spells CASSFLTGLGSSNQPQHF. The CDR3 region has the DNA TGTGCCAGCAGTTTCCTAACAGGGTTAGGTTCTAGCAATCAGCCCCAGCATTTT.

The chain recombines TRBV6-2 or TRBV6-3 with TRBJ1-5, with D tentatively TRBD1 (6 bases). This CDR3 comprises 16 residues. V lost 8 bases and J lost 1, with 18 bases in between. Germline V gives CDR1 MNHEY, CDR2 SVGEGT. In DNA, the CDR3 is TGTGCCAGCGCCCCAACCGGGGGCCCAAGCAATCAGCCCCAGCATTTT. It is translated as CASAPTGGPSNQPQHF.

This clonotype appeared many times. The chain has TRBV5-1 and TRBJ2-2; TRBD2 aligns across 10 bases. Trimming cost V 2 bases and J 7 bases; bases outside gene matches: 5. In germline, CDR1 is SGHRS, CDR2 YFSETQ. The CDR3 extends over 15 amino acids. The CDR3 DNA reads as TGCGCCAGCAGCTTTCTAGCGGGGGCGAGCGGGGAGCTGTTTTTT. It translates to CASSFLAGASGELFF.

The V and J genes are TRBV19 and TRBJ2-3; 7 bases are a match to TRBD1. The CDR3 is 14 residues long. The germline V gene encodes CDR1 LNHDA and CDR2 SQIVND (reference sequence). The junction had 6 bases not matched to a gene; V was cut back by 7 bases and J by 2 bases. CDR3 coding DNA: TGTGCCAGTAACAGGGACAGCTTCACAGATACGCAGTATTTT. The encoded protein is CASNRDSFTDTQYF.

This clonotype has more than one count but fewer than ten. The V gene is TRBV3-1, the J gene TRBJ1-6; D possibly corresponds to TRBD1 (6 bases). The CDR3 is 18 residues long. Trimming removed 6 bases from V and 9 bases from J, with 27 bases in between. Germline V gives CDR1 LGHDT, CDR2 YNNKEL (reference sequence). The DNA for the CDR3 is TGTGCCAGCAGTTTTCTGCTGGGCCCGGGTTGGGGGCTTTCACCCCTCCACTTT. The encoded protein is CASSFLLGPGWGLSPLHF. The full variable domain, its missing parts supplied by reference TRBV3-1 and TRBJ1-6, is DTAVSQTPKYLVTQMGNDKSIKCEQNLGHDTMYWYKQDSKKFLKIMFSYNNKELIINETVPNRFSPKSPDKAHLNLHINSLELGDSAVYFCASSFLLGPGWGLSPLHFGNGTRLTVT.

In this sample, this clonotype turned up many times. V gene TRBV6-1 combines with J gene TRBJ2-3; D is uncertain. The germline V gene has CDR1 MNHNS and CDR2 SASEGT. The CDR3 loop spans 15 amino acids. Trimming stripped 5 bases from V and 2 bases from J, with 14 bases between. CDR3 in DNA: TGTGCCAGCAGTCAATTTCCCCTCCCCACAGATACGCAGTATTTT. This sequence encodes CASSQFPLPTDTQYF.